This entry describes one T cell receptor beta chain. The data originate from a study of blood T cell repertoires in COVID-19. TCRdb keeps only in-frame clones here, not all; method: immunoSEQ multiplex PCR. The sample consists of approximately 250,000 clones, approximately 82% of them appearing once. V lost 6 bases and J lost 0, with 6 bases in between. This CDR3 spans 13 amino acids. The germline gives CDR1 MDHEN, CDR2 SYDVKM. The sequenced sample consisted of PBMCs or T cells enriched from blood (not recorded which). The gene calls are TRBV28 and TRBJ1-5; D is unclear. This receptor was obtained from a man in his forties who had recovered from COVID-19. The CDR3 coding sequence is TGTGCCAGCAGGCTAGATAGCAATCAGCCCCAGCATTTT. It is translated as CASRLDSNQPQHF.